The text below deals with one T cell receptor (beta chain). The antigen is unknown. The method was immunoSEQ multiplex PCR; TCRdb's version includes in-frame clones alone and lacks a portion of them. The repertoire includes more than 80,000 clones, approximately 86% of them detected once, and 5.8% sits in the top ten. The data were taken from a study of T cell responses to AZD1222 COVID-19 vaccine. Study-level results: Spike-wide vaccine-associated CD4 TCRs dominated at 160-218 and 743-854. Most donors were white British, females outnumbered males, and clonal diversity was possibly underestimated.

The CDR3 has 14 amino acids. V dropped 3 bases and J dropped 3 bases, with 11 bases sitting between them. The germline V gene encodes CDR1 KGHSH and CDR2 LQKENI. Sample: peripheral blood, taken on day 0 of AZD1222 vaccination. The chain recombines TRBV18 with TRBJ1-1; the D gene is possibly TRBD1 (6 bases). This clonotype originated in an adult in good health. This CDR3 reads CASSPYRDDTEAFF. Here the CDR3 DNA reads TGTGCCAGCTCACCGTACAGGGATGACACTGAAGCTTTCTTT.